This T cell receptor (beta chain) appears in the sequencing data of a study of T cell changes during pregnancy in multiple sclerosis. Per germline, CDR1 MDHEN and CDR2 SYDVKM. The V segment lost 2 bases and the J segment 5 bases; nucleotides outside the gene matches: 10. The CDR3 spans 17 residues. TCRdb keeps only in-frame clones here, not all; method: immunoSEQ multiplex PCR. This table holds some 97,000 clones, 94% found once. This specimen was peripheral blood, taken before pregnancy. The rearrangement joins TRBV28 to TRBJ2-4; 9 bases map to TRBD1. The sequence came from a female donor with multiple sclerosis, enrolled in a pregnancy study. The CDR3 sequence is CASSLRGLTGGENIQYF. CDR3 nucleotides: TGTGCCAGCAGTTTAAGAGGCCTGACAGGGGGGGAAAACATTCAGTACTTC.